This TCR beta chain was sequenced for a study of memory CD4+ T cells and cytomegalovirus serostatus. Study in general: Of the healthy Belgian adults, 9 were CMV seropositive and approximately 25 seronegative.

Original processing methods: After removing out-of-frame reads, 2 million to 2.5 million distinct TCRbeta sequences remained. Profiled with immunoSEQ multiplex PCR; TCRdb holds only in-frame clones, not every one. The V and J calls and clone size are taken from that table; D and trimming were inferred from the DNA. The sample has some 80,000 clones, more than 70% seen once; the top ten hold around 0.84%. The sort gate was single viable CD3+CD4+CD8-CD45RO+ cells for memory CD4+ T cells. Broader study findings: Repertoires predicted CMV serostatus with median bootstrapped AUC of 0.95. The CMV-associated TCR signature appears largely within the CD4+ memory repertoire.

As concerns this clone: Its antigen is currently unknown.

Sequencing used memory CD4+ T cells from blood. The source is an adult in good health and CMV-seronegative.

CDR3: CASSPGQGFGYTF. The CDR3 DNA reads as TGTGCCAGCAGTCCCGGACAGGGGTTTGGCTACACCTTC. The chain couples TRBV28 to TRBJ1-2, with TRBD1 identical over 9 bases. Germline values: CDR1 MDHEN, CDR2 SYDVKM. The CDR3 totals 13 residues. Trimming cost V 5 bases and J 7 bases; bases outside gene matches: 5.